Listed below are T cell receptor beta chains from one sample, sequenced in a study of blood T cell repertoires in COVID-19. Measured with immunoSEQ multiplex PCR; TCRdb has only the in-frame clones, and not every one. The table has a few hundred thousand clones, around 83% seen once; the top ten hold approximately 1.3%. The sequenced sample consisted of peripheral blood. All receptors come from a woman aged 45-65 years with acute or convalescent COVID-19. CDR3s include the opening cysteine and the closing phenylalanine or tryptophan. Fields, in order: V gene, clone size, J gene, D gene, CDR3 protein, CDR3 DNA. The D gene is left open where the match is weak. The size of a clone is reported for some rows only, either as once, few or many, or as a class for expanded clones.

V gene: TRBV5-4; clone size: -; J gene: TRBJ1-2; D gene: -; CDR3 protein: CASSLGWANYGYTF; CDR3 DNA: TGTGCCAGCAGCTTGGGATGGGCGAACTATGGCTACACCTTC
V gene: TRBV29-1; clone size: few; J gene: TRBJ2-5; D gene: TRBD1; CDR3 protein: CSATSGTGQETQYF; CDR3 DNA: TGCAGCGCAACTTCCGGGACAGGACAAGAGACCCAGTACTTC
V gene: TRBV5-1; clone size: -; J gene: TRBJ2-2; D gene: -; CDR3 protein: CASSPLSNTGELFF; CDR3 DNA: TGCGCCAGCAGCCCCCTTTCGAACACCGGGGAGCTGTTTTTT
V gene: TRBV6-2/TRBV6-3; clone size: -; J gene: TRBJ1-2; D gene: -; CDR3 protein: CASSRTISNGYTF; CDR3 DNA: TGTGCCAGCAGCCGTACAATAAGTAACGGCTACACCTTC
V gene: TRBV27; clone size: -; J gene: TRBJ1-2; D gene: TRBD1; CDR3 protein: CASSLGRTGGYTF; CDR3 DNA: TGTGCCAGCAGTTTAGGGAGGACAGGGGGCTACACCTTC
V gene: TRBV2; clone size: -; J gene: TRBJ2-3; D gene: -; CDR3 protein: CASSSGKWFF; CDR3 DNA: TGTGCCAGCAGCTCCGGGAAATGGTTTTTT
V gene: TRBV19; clone size: -; J gene: TRBJ1-5; D gene: -; CDR3 protein: CASSIDRGGILQPQHF; CDR3 DNA: TGTGCCAGTAGTATAGATAGAGGAGGCATACTTCAGCCCCAGCATTTT
V gene: TRBV12-5; clone size: -; J gene: TRBJ1-1; D gene: -; CDR3 protein: CASGLVPGVTEAFF; CDR3 DNA: TGTGCTAGTGGTTTGGTACCAGGGGTCACTGAAGCTTTCTTT
V gene: TRBV7-2; clone size: few; J gene: TRBJ1-1; D gene: -; CDR3 protein: CASSLVLPEAFF; CDR3 DNA: TGTGCCAGCAGCTTAGTCCTTCCGGAGGCTTTCTTT
V gene: TRBV5-4; clone size: -; J gene: TRBJ1-6; D gene: -; CDR3 protein: CASSLDRGNSPLHF; CDR3 DNA: TGTGCCAGCAGCTTGGACAGAGGGAATTCACCCCTCCACTTT
V gene: TRBV24-1; clone size: -; J gene: TRBJ1-2; D gene: -; CDR3 protein: CATSDGQQPYTF; CDR3 DNA: TGTGCCACCAGTGACGGACAGCAGCCCTACACCTTC
V gene: TRBV5-1; clone size: few; J gene: TRBJ1-4; D gene: -; CDR3 protein: CASSRSNPGDEKLFF; CDR3 DNA: TGCGCCAGCAGTCGGAGCAACCCCGGAGATGAAAAACTGTTTTTT
V gene: TRBV2; clone size: -; J gene: TRBJ2-7; D gene: TRBD2; CDR3 protein: CASSGTSSGAPYEQYF; CDR3 DNA: TGTGCCAGCAGTGGGACTTCTAGCGGAGCCCCCTACGAGCAGTACTTC
V gene: TRBV5-1; clone size: -; J gene: TRBJ1-2; D gene: -; CDR3 protein: CASSLAGNGYTF; CDR3 DNA: TGCGCCAGCAGCTTGGCGGGGAACGGCTACACCTTC
V gene: TRBV9; clone size: -; J gene: TRBJ2-1; D gene: TRBD1; CDR3 protein: CASSPRGTYNEQFF; CDR3 DNA: TGTGCCAGCAGCCCCAGGGGGACCTACAATGAGCAGTTCTTC
V gene: TRBV6-6; clone size: -; J gene: TRBJ2-5; D gene: -; CDR3 protein: CASSTGIGETQYF; CDR3 DNA: TGTGCCAGCAGTACAGGGATAGGAGAGACCCAGTACTTC
V gene: TRBV9; clone size: -; J gene: TRBJ2-5; D gene: TRBD1; CDR3 protein: CASSIGTGHRETQYF; CDR3 DNA: TGTGCCAGCAGCATAGGGACAGGCCATCGGGAGACCCAGTACTTC
V gene: TRBV30; clone size: few; J gene: TRBJ2-7; D gene: -; CDR3 protein: CAWHEAESSYEQYF; CDR3 DNA: TGTGCCTGGCACGAGGCAGAGAGCTCCTACGAGCAGTACTTC
V gene: TRBV3-1/TRBV3-2; clone size: once; J gene: TRBJ1-2; D gene: -; CDR3 protein: CASSPGAHYGYTF; CDR3 DNA: TGTGCCAGCAGCCCAGGGGCCCACTATGGCTACACCTTC
V gene: TRBV6-6; clone size: -; J gene: TRBJ1-2; D gene: -; CDR3 protein: CASTAGYYGYTF; CDR3 DNA: TGTGCCAGCACAGCCGGGTACTATGGCTACACCTTC
V gene: TRBV19; clone size: -; J gene: TRBJ2-2; D gene: -; CDR3 protein: CASKEQVSTGELFF; CDR3 DNA: TGTGCCAGCAAAGAGCAGGTCAGCACCGGGGAGCTGTTTTTT
V gene: TRBV4-1; clone size: -; J gene: TRBJ1-1; D gene: -; CDR3 protein: CASSPDTGWNTEAFF; CDR3 DNA: TGCGCCAGCAGCCCGGACACTGGGTGGAACACTGAAGCTTTCTTT
V gene: TRBV7-2; clone size: -; J gene: TRBJ1-4; D gene: -; CDR3 protein: CASSLAGGSLNEKLFF; CDR3 DNA: TGTGCCAGCAGCTTAGCGGGGGGGTCCCTTAATGAAAAACTGTTTTTT
V gene: TRBV6-5; clone size: few; J gene: TRBJ1-3; D gene: -; CDR3 protein: CASSYSEGSGNTIYF; CDR3 DNA: TGTGCCAGCAGTTACTCAGAGGGATCTGGAAACACCATATATTTT
V gene: TRBV30; clone size: -; J gene: TRBJ2-5; D gene: TRBD1; CDR3 protein: CAWRLQGQETQYF; CDR3 DNA: TGTGCCTGGAGGTTACAGGGGCAAGAGACCCAGTACTTC
V gene: TRBV2; clone size: -; J gene: TRBJ2-1; D gene: -; CDR3 protein: CASSDGPSVEEQFF; CDR3 DNA: TGTGCCAGCAGTGATGGGCCTAGCGTCGAGGAGCAGTTCTTC
V gene: TRBV29-1; clone size: -; J gene: TRBJ1-1; D gene: -; CDR3 protein: CSAFVGMNTEAFF; CDR3 DNA: TGCAGCGCCTTCGTCGGTATGAACACTGAAGCTTTCTTT
V gene: TRBV6-2/TRBV6-3; clone size: -; J gene: TRBJ1-1; D gene: -; CDR3 protein: CASSPMTGRGTEAFF; CDR3 DNA: TGTGCCAGCAGCCCAATGACAGGACGGGGCACTGAAGCTTTCTTT
V gene: TRBV24-1; clone size: -; J gene: TRBJ2-5; D gene: -; CDR3 protein: CATSDLGSQETQYF; CDR3 DNA: TGTGCCACCAGTGATTTGGGCAGCCAAGAGACCCAGTACTTC
V gene: TRBV7-3; clone size: -; J gene: TRBJ2-1; D gene: TRBD1; CDR3 protein: CASSSPGQGINEQFF; CDR3 DNA: TGTGCCAGCAGCTCTCCGGGACAGGGGATTAATGAGCAGTTCTTC
V gene: TRBV5-1; clone size: -; J gene: TRBJ1-4; D gene: -; CDR3 protein: CASSQEGFATNEKLFF; CDR3 DNA: TGCGCCAGCAGCCAGGAAGGCTTTGCAACTAATGAAAAACTGTTTTTT
V gene: TRBV7-3; clone size: -; J gene: TRBJ2-2; D gene: -; CDR3 protein: CASSLATNTGELFF; CDR3 DNA: TGTGCCAGCAGCTTAGCGACTAACACCGGGGAGCTGTTTTTT
V gene: TRBV5-4; clone size: -; J gene: TRBJ2-7; D gene: TRBD1; CDR3 protein: CASSLGQGASYEQYF; CDR3 DNA: TGTGCCAGCAGCTTGGGGCAGGGGGCTTCCTACGAGCAGTACTTC
V gene: TRBV6-5; clone size: -; J gene: TRBJ1-5; D gene: -; CDR3 protein: CASSMTGYSNQPQHF; CDR3 DNA: TGTGCCAGCAGCATGACAGGTTATAGCAATCAGCCCCAGCATTTT
V gene: TRBV15; clone size: -; J gene: TRBJ2-1; D gene: -; CDR3 protein: CATSASGNYNEQFF; CDR3 DNA: TGTGCCACCAGCGCCAGCGGCAACTACAATGAGCAGTTCTTC
V gene: TRBV7-9; clone size: -; J gene: TRBJ2-7; D gene: TRBD2; CDR3 protein: CASSLGAGEGSYEQYF; CDR3 DNA: TGTGCCAGCAGCTTAGGGGCGGGAGAGGGCTCCTACGAGCAGTACTTC
V gene: TRBV14; clone size: once; J gene: TRBJ1-2; D gene: TRBD1; CDR3 protein: CASSQETGAYGYTF; CDR3 DNA: TGTGCCAGCAGCCAAGAGACAGGGGCCTATGGCTACACCTTC
V gene: TRBV14; clone size: -; J gene: TRBJ1-6; D gene: -; CDR3 protein: CASSQDTPRLSPLHF; CDR3 DNA: TGTGCCAGCAGCCAGGACACCCCTCGTTTGTCACCCCTCCACTTT
V gene: TRBV4-1; clone size: -; J gene: TRBJ1-6; D gene: -; CDR3 protein: CASSQGWGDNSPLHF; CDR3 DNA: TGCGCCAGCAGCCAAGGTTGGGGGGATAATTCACCCCTCCACTTT
V gene: TRBV9; clone size: -; J gene: TRBJ1-2; D gene: -; CDR3 protein: CASSVAGSSALGYTF; CDR3 DNA: TGTGCCAGCAGCGTAGCCGGTAGTAGCGCACTTGGCTACACCTTC
V gene: TRBV2; clone size: once; J gene: TRBJ2-7; D gene: -; CDR3 protein: CASSDPPNSYEQYF; CDR3 DNA: TGTGCCAGCAGTGACCCCCCAAACTCCTACGAGCAGTACTTC
V gene: TRBV6-6; clone size: once; J gene: TRBJ1-2; D gene: -; CDR3 protein: CASSSRAFNYGYTF; CDR3 DNA: TGTGCCAGCAGTTCCAGGGCCTTTAACTATGGCTACACCTTC
V gene: TRBV6-5; clone size: -; J gene: TRBJ1-1; D gene: TRBD1; CDR3 protein: CASARGEALNTEAFF; CDR3 DNA: TGTGCCAGCGCCAGGGGGGAGGCACTGAACACTGAAGCTTTCTTT
V gene: TRBV3-1/TRBV3-2; clone size: -; J gene: TRBJ2-2; D gene: -; CDR3 protein: CASSQGQGSNTGELFF; CDR3 DNA: TGTGCCAGCAGCCAAGGGCAGGGATCGAACACCGGGGAGCTGTTTTTT
V gene: TRBV6-1; clone size: -; J gene: TRBJ1-2; D gene: -; CDR3 protein: CASSEASLTALGGYTF; CDR3 DNA: TGTGCCAGCAGTGAAGCTTCCCTGACTGCTCTCGGCGGCTACACCTTC
V gene: TRBV7-9; clone size: -; J gene: TRBJ1-3; D gene: -; CDR3 protein: CASSPISVSGNTIYF; CDR3 DNA: TGTGCCAGCAGCCCGATATCGGTCTCTGGAAACACCATATATTTT
V gene: TRBV28; clone size: -; J gene: TRBJ2-2; D gene: -; CDR3 protein: CASSLSGTGELFF; CDR3 DNA: TGTGCCAGCAGTTTATCGGGGACCGGGGAGCTGTTTTTT
V gene: TRBV30; clone size: -; J gene: TRBJ2-1; D gene: -; CDR3 protein: CAWSIQYNEQFF; CDR3 DNA: TGTGCCTGGAGTATCCAGTACAATGAGCAGTTCTTC